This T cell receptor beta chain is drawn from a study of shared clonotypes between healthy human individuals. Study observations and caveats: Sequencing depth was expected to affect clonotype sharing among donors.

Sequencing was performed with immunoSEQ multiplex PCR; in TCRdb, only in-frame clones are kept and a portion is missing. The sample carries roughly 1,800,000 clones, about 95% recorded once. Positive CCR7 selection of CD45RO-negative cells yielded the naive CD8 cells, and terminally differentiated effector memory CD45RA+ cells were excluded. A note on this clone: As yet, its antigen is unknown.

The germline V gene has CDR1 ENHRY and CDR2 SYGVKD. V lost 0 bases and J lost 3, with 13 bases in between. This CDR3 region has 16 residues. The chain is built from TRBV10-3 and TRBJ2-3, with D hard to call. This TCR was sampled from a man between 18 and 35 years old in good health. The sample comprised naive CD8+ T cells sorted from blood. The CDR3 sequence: CAISESAKVETDTQYF. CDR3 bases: TGTGCCATCAGTGAGTCGGCGAAGGTAGAAACAGATACGCAGTATTTT.